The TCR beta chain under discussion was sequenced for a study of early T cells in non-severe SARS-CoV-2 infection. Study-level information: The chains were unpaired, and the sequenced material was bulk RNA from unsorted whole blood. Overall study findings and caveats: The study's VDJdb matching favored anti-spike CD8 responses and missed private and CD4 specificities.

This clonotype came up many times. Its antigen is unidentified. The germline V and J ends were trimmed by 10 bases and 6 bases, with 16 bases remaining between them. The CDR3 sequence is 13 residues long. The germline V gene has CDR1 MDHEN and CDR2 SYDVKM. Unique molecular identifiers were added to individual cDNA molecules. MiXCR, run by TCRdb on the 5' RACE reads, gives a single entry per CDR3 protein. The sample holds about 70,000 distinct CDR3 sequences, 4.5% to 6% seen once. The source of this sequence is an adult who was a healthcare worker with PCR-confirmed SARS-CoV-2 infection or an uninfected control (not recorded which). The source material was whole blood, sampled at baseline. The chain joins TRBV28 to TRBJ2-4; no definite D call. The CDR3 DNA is TGTGCCACAACTCGCCCTGTGAGAAACATTCAGTACTTC. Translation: CATTRPVRNIQYF. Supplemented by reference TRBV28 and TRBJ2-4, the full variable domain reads DVKVTQSSRYLVKRTGEKVFLECVQDMDHENMFWYRQDPGLGLRLIYFSYDVKMKEKGDIPEGYSVSREKKERFSLILESASTNQTSMYLCATTRPVRNIQYFGAGTRLSVL.